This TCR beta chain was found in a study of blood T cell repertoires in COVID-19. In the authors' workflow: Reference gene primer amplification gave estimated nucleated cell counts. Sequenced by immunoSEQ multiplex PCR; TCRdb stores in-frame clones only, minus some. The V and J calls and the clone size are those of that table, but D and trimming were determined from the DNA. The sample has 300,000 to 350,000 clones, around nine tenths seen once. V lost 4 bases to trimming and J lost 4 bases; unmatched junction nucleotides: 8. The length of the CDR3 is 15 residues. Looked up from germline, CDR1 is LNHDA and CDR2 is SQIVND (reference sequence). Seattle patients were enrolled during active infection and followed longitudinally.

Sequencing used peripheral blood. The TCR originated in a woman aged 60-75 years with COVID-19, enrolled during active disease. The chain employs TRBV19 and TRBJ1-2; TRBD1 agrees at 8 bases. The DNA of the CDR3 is TGTGCCAGTAGTACGAGACAGGGGATGGGCTATGGCTACACCTTC. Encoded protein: CASSTRQGMGYGYTF.